Below, 15 T cell receptor beta chains from the same sample are listed, as sequenced in a study of blood T cell repertoires in COVID-19. Clones were sequenced by immunoSEQ multiplex PCR, and TCRdb holds only the in-frame ones, with some missing. The sample has 60,000 to 80,000 clones; approximately 87% are singletons. The sequencing sample was made of peripheral blood. All receptors come from a human donor in a cohort sampled during active COVID-19.

This rearrangement joins TRBV6-2 or TRBV6-3 to TRBJ2-2; 15 nucleotides line up with TRBD2. Losses at the gene ends were 5 bases for V and 6 bases for J; bases not matched to a gene: 1. Germline V gene sequence: CDR1 MNHEY, CDR2 SVGEGT. CDR3 length: 15 amino acids. CDR3 coding DNA: TGTGCCAGCAGTGGACTAGCGGGGGGGCCCGGGGAGCTGTTTTTT. The encoded protein is CASSGLAGGPGELFF.

CDR3 DNA: TGCGCCAGCAGCCAAGAAGTTGAGTTAGACTATGGCTACACCTTC. It encodes CASSQEVELDYGYTF. The chain recombines TRBV4-3 with TRBJ1-2; D is undetermined. CDR3 length: 15 amino acids. The germline gives CDR1 LGHNA, CDR2 YSLEER. Between the trimmed V and J ends, which lost 0 bases and 3 bases, there was a span of 11 bases.

This sequence joins TRBV2 and TRBJ1-2, with D possibly being TRBD1 (6 bases). CDR3 length: 15 residues. Trimming removed 3 bases from V and 0 bases from J, with 11 bases in between. From germline, CDR1 is SNHLY and CDR2 FYNNEI. The CDR3 is CASSDPGQTNYGYTF. The CDR3, as DNA: TGTGCCAGCAGTGATCCGGGACAAACTAACTATGGCTACACCTTC.

The J gene is TRBJ2-5, the V gene TRBV7-2; TRBD1 aligns across 10 bases. The CDR3 length is 13 residues. V shed 5 bases and J 4 bases; nucleotides not matched to a gene: 1. Germline V gene lookup returns CDR1 SGHTA and CDR2 FQGNSA. CDR3 residues: CASSRDRGETQYF. CDR3 in DNA: TGTGCCAGCAGCCGGGACAGGGGAGAGACCCAGTACTTC. The full variable domain, in which reference TRBV7-2 and TRBJ2-5 provide the parts outside the CDR3, is GAGVSQSPSNKVTEKGKDVELRCDPISGHTALYWYRQSLGQGLEFLIYFQGNSAPDKSGLPSDRFSAERTGGSVSTLTIQRTQQEDSAVYLCASSRDRGETQYFGPGTRLLVL.

A single count supports this clone. The V gene is TRBV5-6, the J gene TRBJ1-2; the match to TRBD1 covers 8 bases. CDR3 length: 14 residues. V lost 3 bases to trimming and J lost 7 bases; unmatched junction nucleotides: 8. CDR1 is SGHDT and CDR2 is YYEEEE in the germline V gene. CDR3 sequence: CASSSRTGWIGYTF. Written as DNA, the CDR3 is TGTGCCAGCAGCTCCAGGACAGGGTGGATTGGCTACACCTTC.

The chain combines TRBV7-6 with TRBJ2-7; 7 bases are a match to TRBD2. Trimming removed 5 bases from V and 6 bases from J; junction bases left unmatched: 13. The germline V gene has CDR1 SGHVS and CDR2 FNYEAQ. The CDR3 length is 15 residues. The CDR3 coding sequence is TGTGCCAGCAGCCCCCTCGGGGGGATTGTCGGCGAGCAGTACTTC. This gives the protein CASSPLGGIVGEQYF.

The count of this clone is one. This chain links TRBV5-1 with TRBJ1-1; D possibly corresponds to TRBD1 (5 bases). V dropped 1 base and J dropped 4 bases, with 11 bases sitting between them. The CDR3 covers 14 residues. The germline V gene has CDR1 SGHRS and CDR2 YFSETQ. Written as DNA, the CDR3 is TGCGCCAGCAGCTTGTCGGGGGGGACCACTGAAGCTTTCTTT. Amino acids: CASSLSGGTTEAFF.

This rearrangement joins TRBV20-1 to TRBJ1-2; no firm D call. V lost 7 bases, J lost 4 bases, and 10 bases lay in between. This CDR3 has 11 residues. Germline V gene lookup returns CDR1 DFQATT and CDR2 SNEGSKA (reference sequence). The CDR3 sequence: CSVTDGYGYTF. CDR3 nucleotide sequence: TGCAGTGTCACAGACGGCTATGGCTACACCTTC.

V is TRBV6-2 or TRBV6-3 and J is TRBJ2-1; D uncertain. CDR1 MNHEY and CDR2 SVGEGT come from the germline V gene. The germline V and J ends were trimmed by 5 bases and 5 bases, with 7 bases remaining between them. The CDR3 runs to 12 residues. CDR3 loop: CASSRRDNEQFF. In DNA, the CDR3 is TGTGCCAGCAGTCGCCGGGACAATGAGCAGTTCTTC.

This clone was observed a few times. V is TRBV27 and J is TRBJ1-1; D perhaps matches TRBD1 (6 bases). The germline V gene encodes CDR1 MNHEY and CDR2 SMNVEV (reference sequence). V was cut by 6 bases and J by 1 base, with 12 bases left in between. This CDR3 spans 14 amino acids. The CDR3 nucleotides are TGTGCCAGCAGCCCCCAGGGGTGGAACACTGAAGCTTTCTTT. This sequence encodes CASSPQGWNTEAFF.

The rearrangement uses TRBV7-9 and TRBJ2-7, with 7 positions matching TRBD1. Germline CDR1 is SEHNR and CDR2 is FQNEAQ (reference sequence). CDR3 length: 13 amino acids. J lost 3 bases, V lost 4 bases, and 3 bases had no gene match. This chain's CDR3 is CASSSGQIYEQYF. The CDR3 DNA sequence: TGTGCCAGCAGCTCGGGACAGATCTACGAGCAGTACTTC.

The V gene is TRBV28, the J gene TRBJ2-7; D may be TRBD1 (6 bases). Germline V CDR1 and CDR2: MDHEN, SYDVKM. CDR3 length: 16 amino acids. Trimming stripped 4 bases from V and 3 bases from J, with 19 bases between. CDR3 sequence (DNA): TGTGCCAGCAGTTATGCGGACAGCCCAGCGGTCTACGAGCAGTACTTC. The encoded protein is CASSYADSPAVYEQYF.

The chain combines TRBV2 with TRBJ2-1; D might be TRBD2 (6 bases). The CDR3 sequence is 13 residues long. Germline CDR1 is SNHLY and CDR2 is FYNNEI. Trimming took off 7 bases at V and 0 bases at J, with 7 bases between the two ends. In nucleotides, the CDR3 is TGTGCCAGCACCGGGAGCTCCTACAATGAGCAGTTCTTC. This sequence encodes CASTGSSYNEQFF.

V is TRBV19 and J is TRBJ1-2; TRBD1 agrees at 9 bases. The junction had 17 bases not matched to a gene; V was cut back by 9 bases and J by 6 bases. This CDR3 comprises 16 residues. Germline CDR1 and CDR2: LNHDA and SQIVND (reference sequence). In DNA form, the CDR3 reads TGTGCCAGCCGCCTTCTGGCCGGGACAGGGAACCATGGCTACACCTTC. Its translation: CASRLLAGTGNHGYTF.

The chain employs TRBV4-2 and TRBJ1-1; no definite D call. The CDR3 has 17 residues. The V end lost 3 bases, the J end lost 3 bases, and 20 bases lay between the germline ends. CDR1 and CDR2 (germline): LGHNA, YNFKEQ. The CDR3 DNA reads TGTGCCAGCAGCCATTCCGGGAGAAAAGCCCGGGACACTGAAGCTTTCTTT. Protein product: CASSHSGRKARDTEAFF.